The next 26 T cell receptor beta chains were all read from a single sample in a study of early T cells in non-severe SARS-CoV-2 infection. TCRdb reprocessed the 5' RACE reads via MiXCR and lists one record per CDR3 protein. The table records about 60,000 distinct CDR3 sequences, approximately 12% of them present only once. Source material: whole blood. These receptors were obtained from an adult who was a healthcare worker with PCR-confirmed SARS-CoV-2 infection or an uninfected control (not recorded which).

The table lists this clonotype with a count of one. The genes are TRBV6-6 and TRBJ1-3; D not certain. With 6 bases removed from V and 6 bases from J, the gap between germline ends came to 9 bases. Germline CDR1 and CDR2: MNHNY and SVGAGI (reference sequence). The CDR3 consists of 12 residues. Here the CDR3 DNA reads TGTGCCAGCAGGGATGGGGTAAACACCATATATTTT. Its translation is CASRDGVNTIYF.

About this clonotype itself: It may be a read error: a sequence one base away is much more abundant. The V gene is TRBV7-6, the J gene TRBJ1-5; no definite D call. Germline V gene data show CDR1 as SGHVS and CDR2 as FNYEAQ. CDR3 size: 14 residues. V was shortened by 2 bases and J by 1 base, with 6 bases between the two germline ends. The CDR3 reads CASSLLDSNQPQHF. The CDR3 bases are TGTGCCAGCAGCTTACTGGACAGCAATCAGCCCCAGCATTTT.

The count of this clonotype is one. The chain couples TRBV20-1 to TRBJ2-7, with 7 bases fitting TRBD2. CDR1 is DFQATT and CDR2 is SNEGSKA in the germline V gene (reference sequence). J lost 6 bases, V lost 5 bases, and 10 bases had no gene match. This CDR3 is 13 amino acids long. CDR3 coding DNA: TGCAGTGCTGTCACTAGCGCCGAGGGCGAGCAGTACTTC. It specifies CSAVTSAEGEQYF.

This clonotype has just a few counts. This rearrangement joins TRBV7-8 to TRBJ2-1; 7 bases are a match to TRBD1. CDR1 is SGHVS and CDR2 is FQNEAQ in the germline V gene. The V gene end was trimmed by 9 bases and the J gene end by 8 bases; junction bases not matched to a gene: 13. This CDR3 contains 14 residues. The DNA for the CDR3 is TGTGCCAGTTCGACAGGGAAGAAGGAGCATGAGCAGTTCTTC. Translated: CASSTGKKEHEQFF.

This clonotype has just a few counts. The rearrangement links TRBV6-5 to TRBJ1-6; the D is unclear. V lost 2 bases to trimming and J lost 7 bases, with 12 bases between them. The germline V gene encodes CDR1 MNHEY and CDR2 SVGAGI. The CDR3 has 15 residues. Here the CDR3 reads CASSYMGIGNSPLHF. The CDR3 DNA reads as TGTGCCAGCAGTTACATGGGGATCGGCAATTCACCCCTCCACTTT.

This clonotype has just a few counts. This sequence joins TRBV21-1 and TRBJ2-7; no check of the table's D call, TRBD2, against the DNA was made. TRBV21-1 is listed as a pseudogene. The CDR3 runs 18 residues. CDR3 nucleotides: TGTGCCAGCAGCAACCCCGGGGCTAGCGGGTTCTGCTCCTACGAGCAGTACTTC. It translates to CASSNPGASGFCSYEQYF.

The chain links TRBV20-1 to TRBJ2-7, with D tentatively TRBD2 (5 bases). Trimming removed 5 bases at V and 2 bases at J, with 16 bases between. The germline V gene has CDR1 DFQATT and CDR2 SNEGSKA (reference sequence). The CDR3 spans 14 residues. Written as DNA, the CDR3 is TGCAGTGCTTGCGGGCCATCAGACCCCTACGAGCAGTACTTC. Translating it yields CSACGPSDPYEQYF.

The chain links TRBV29-1 to TRBJ2-3; 8 positions agree with TRBD2. Germline V lookup: CDR1 SQVTM, CDR2 ANQGSEA. The V gene end was trimmed by 1 base and the J gene end by 7 bases; junction bases not matched to a gene: 7. CDR3 length: 14 residues. The CDR3 coding sequence is TGCAGCGTTGAAGGCGGGGGGAGTGGGAATACGCAGTATTTT. Amino acid sequence: CSVEGGGSGNTQYF.

The chain links TRBV29-1 to TRBJ2-2; either TRBD1 or TRBD2 may supply D (5 bases each). The germline CDR1 and CDR2 sequences are SQVTM and ANQGSEA. With 5 bases removed from V and 3 bases from J, the gap between germline ends came to 19 bases. This CDR3 is 16 amino acids long. DNA for the CDR3: TGCAGCGTTTTGGGGGTGGCAGGGCCTTACACCGGGGAGCTGTTTTTT. Translation gives CSVLGVAGPYTGELFF.

There are many counts of this clonotype. The CDR3 DNA reads TGTGCCAGCAGTTTAAGTCAGATCTACGAGCAGTACTTC. This encodes CASSLSQIYEQYF. This rearrangement joins TRBV12-3 or TRBV12-4 to TRBJ2-7, with D uncertain. Trimming stripped 2 bases from V and 3 bases from J, with 8 bases between. The length of the CDR3 is 13 residues.

This clonotype was counted at least ten times. CDR3 coding DNA: TGTGCCAGCAGCTTAGAAGGGACATGGGATTCACCCCTCCACTTT. Its translation is CASSLEGTWDSPLHF. The chain links TRBV11-2 to TRBJ1-6; perhaps TRBD1 as D (6 bases). Between the trimmed V and J ends, which lost 0 bases and 8 bases, there was a span of 11 bases. This CDR3 contains 15 residues. Germline V gives CDR1 SGHAT, CDR2 FQNNGV. The full variable domain, rest sourced from reference TRBV11-2 and TRBJ1-6, is EAGVAQSPRYKIIEKRQSVAFWCNPISGHATLYWYQQILGQGPKLLIQFQNNGVVDDSQLPKDRFSAERLKGVDSTLKIQPAKLEDSAVYLCASSLEGTWDSPLHFGNGTRLTVT.

This clonotype was picked up many times. CDR3 protein: CAIMDRGGEQYF. Here the CDR3 DNA reads TGTGCCATAATGGACAGGGGCGGCGAGCAGTACTTC. The chain links TRBV7-6 to TRBJ2-7, with 9 bases matching TRBD1. J lost 6 bases, V lost 10 bases, and 7 bases had no gene match. The CDR3 runs to 12 residues. Germline V lookup: CDR1 SGHVS, CDR2 FNYEAQ.

In this sample, this clonotype turned up a few times. The chain recombines TRBV29-1 with TRBJ2-3; D gene uncertain. The CDR3 has 11 residues. Germline CDR1 and CDR2: SQVTM and ANQGSEA. V dropped 3 bases and J dropped 8 bases, with 9 bases sitting between them. The CDR3 DNA is TGCAGCGTTGAGAGGTGGGGTACGCAGTATTTT. It specifies CSVERWGTQYF.

The sample holds a few counts of this clonotype. The chain uses TRBV18 and TRBJ1-4; D not certain. Germline CDR1 KGHSH, CDR2 LQKENI. Trimming took off 2 bases at V and 8 bases at J, with 6 bases between the two ends. The CDR3 extends over 12 amino acids. CDR3 in DNA: TGTGCCAGCTCACCAGGGGTGGAAAAACTGTTTTTT. Protein: CASSPGVEKLFF.

This clonotype showed up just a few times. This chain connects TRBV28 to TRBJ2-1; D tentatively fits TRBD1 or TRBD2 (7 bases each). This CDR3 is 14 amino acids long. V lost 10 bases and J 4 bases, leaving 17 bases between the germline ends. Germline CDR1 reads MDHEN; CDR2 reads SYDVKM. CDR3 in amino acids: CAIRQGGTYNEQFF. CDR3 bases: TGTGCCATTCGACAGGGAGGGACTTACAATGAGCAGTTCTTC. The whole variable domain, filled in from reference TRBV28 and TRBJ2-1, reads DVKVTQSSRYLVKRTGEKVFLECVQDMDHENMFWYRQDPGLGLRLIYFSYDVKMKEKGDIPEGYSVSREKKERFSLILESASTNQTSMYLCAIRQGGTYNEQFFGPGTRLTVL.

This clonotype was recorded many times. The chain employs TRBV30 and TRBJ1-1; D call uncertain. V was pared by 8 bases and J by 1 base, with 14 bases between. Germline V gives CDR1 GTSNPN, CDR2 SVGIG (reference sequence). CDR3 length equals 13 residues. CDR3 residues: CAHEKAPNTEAFF. CDR3 in DNA: TGTGCCCACGAAAAAGCACCGAACACTGAAGCTTTCTTT.

The V call is TRBV7-8, the J call TRBJ2-1; 8 nucleotides agree with TRBD2. From germline, CDR1 is SGHVS and CDR2 FQNEAQ. V dropped 5 bases and J dropped 4; count of bases not matched to a gene: 4. CDR3 length: 14 residues. DNA for the CDR3: TGTGCCAGCAGCGAGACTAGCGTGTACAATGAGCAGTTCTTC. Translated, it gives CASSETSVYNEQFF.

Turning to this clonotype: No conserved phenylalanine or tryptophan ends this CDR3, so it is likely a read error. V gene TRBV10-3 combines with J gene TRBJ2-5; no clear D. Germline lookup yields CDR1 ENHRY and CDR2 SYGVKD. Trimming removed 2 bases at V and 2 bases at J, with 3 bases between. The CDR3 spans 12 residues. CDR3 sequence (DNA): TGTGCCATCAGTGAGGAACAAGAGACCCAGTACCTC. Translated, it gives CAISEEQETQYL.

The rearrangement joins TRBV20-1 to TRBJ2-3; TRBD2 might be the D (7 bases). This CDR3 comprises 12 residues. Trimming left V 7 bases short and J 4 bases short, with 12 bases between. From germline, CDR1 is DFQATT and CDR2 SNEGSKA (reference sequence). The CDR3 sequence: CSGLGGPDTQYF. As DNA, the CDR3 is TGCAGTGGTTTGGGGGGGCCAGATACGCAGTATTTT.

This clonotype was observed many times. The chain couples TRBV2 to TRBJ2-7, with TRBD1 identical over 9 bases. V was pared by 8 bases and J by 6 bases, with 8 bases of the junction left unmatched. Per the germline V gene, CDR1 is SNHLY and CDR2 is FYNNEI. There are 13 residues in the CDR3. CDR3 sequence: CASGQGLFREQYF. The CDR3, as DNA: TGTGCCAGCGGACAGGGGCTTTTCCGCGAGCAGTACTTC.

The chain carries TRBV2 and TRBJ1-3; no definite D call. V was cut by 6 bases and J by 0 bases, with 15 bases left in between. CDR1 is SNHLY, CDR2 FYNNEI, per germline. This CDR3 has 16 residues. CDR3 residues: CASSPARLSSGNTIYF. Written as DNA, the CDR3 is TGTGCCAGCAGCCCGGCTAGGTTATCCTCTGGAAACACCATATATTTT.

This clonotype has at least ten counts. The rearrangement uses TRBV12-3 or TRBV12-4 and TRBJ2-2; D is possibly TRBD1 (5 bases). V was clipped by 7 bases and J by 7 bases, with 19 bases between them. This CDR3 is built from 15 residues. This CDR3 is CASTLGGAFSGELFF. CDR3 DNA sequence: TGTGCCAGCACCTTAGGTGGGGCTTTCAGCGGGGAGCTGTTTTTT.

This clonotype was counted at least ten times. The genes are TRBV7-8 and TRBJ1-1, with 8 bases identical to TRBD1. The length of the CDR3 is 16 residues. The V gene end was trimmed by 5 bases and the J gene end by 3 bases; junction bases not matched to a gene: 11. Germline V CDR1 and CDR2: SGHVS, FQNEAQ. CDR3 amino acids: CASSPHQGARDTEAFF. In nucleotides, the CDR3 is TGTGCCAGCAGCCCACATCAGGGGGCACGAGACACTGAAGCTTTCTTT.

This clonotype appeared a few times. The chain uses TRBV2 and TRBJ2-7, with D tentatively TRBD2 (5 bases). Per germline, CDR1 SNHLY and CDR2 FYNNEI. The V and J ends lost 6 bases and 0 bases respectively, with 15 bases between them. The CDR3 loop spans 15 amino acids. The CDR3 is CASSERGLGSYEQYF. CDR3 in DNA: TGTGCCAGCAGCGAACGGGGTCTAGGCTCCTACGAGCAGTACTTC.

Many counts were recorded for this clonotype. The J gene is TRBJ2-1, the V gene TRBV30; D gene ambiguous. V was pared by 0 bases and J by 7 bases, with 4 bases between. The CDR3 runs to 11 residues. Germline V gives CDR1 GTSNPN, CDR2 SVGIG (reference sequence). The CDR3 region has the DNA TGTGCCTGGAGTGTACAAAATGAGCAGTTCTTC. Amino acid sequence: CAWSVQNEQFF.

The chain combines TRBV7-2 with TRBJ1-4; the D is unclear. CDR1 and CDR2 from the germline V gene are SGHTA and FQGNSA. V lost 7 bases to trimming and J lost 2 bases, with 20 bases between them. The CDR3 has 17 residues. In DNA, the CDR3 is TGTGCCAGCAACTCGGGGTCAGGAGGAGTCACTAATGAAAAACTGTTTTTT. It specifies CASNSGSGGVTNEKLFF. The whole variable domain, remainder taken from reference TRBV7-2 and TRBJ1-4, is GAGVSQSPSNKVTEKGKDVELRCDPISGHTALYWYRQSLGQGLEFLIYFQGNSAPDKSGLPSDRFSAERTGGSVSTLTIQRTQQEDSAVYLCASNSGSGGVTNEKLFFGSGTQLSVL.